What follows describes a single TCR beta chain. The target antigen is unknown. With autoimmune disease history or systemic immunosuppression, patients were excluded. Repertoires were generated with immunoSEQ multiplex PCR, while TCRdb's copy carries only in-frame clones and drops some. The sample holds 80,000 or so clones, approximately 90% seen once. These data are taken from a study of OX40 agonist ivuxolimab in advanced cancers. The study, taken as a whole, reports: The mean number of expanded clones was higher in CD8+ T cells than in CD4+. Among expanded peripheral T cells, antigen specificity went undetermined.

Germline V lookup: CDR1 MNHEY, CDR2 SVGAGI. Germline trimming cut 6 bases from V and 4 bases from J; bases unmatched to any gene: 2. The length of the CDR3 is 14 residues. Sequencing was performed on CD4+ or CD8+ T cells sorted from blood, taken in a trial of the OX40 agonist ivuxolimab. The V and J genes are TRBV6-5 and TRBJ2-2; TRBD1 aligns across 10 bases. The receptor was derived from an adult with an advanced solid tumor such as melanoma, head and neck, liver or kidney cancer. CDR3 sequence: CASSRDRGTGELFF. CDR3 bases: TGTGCCAGCAGCCGGGACAGGGGCACCGGGGAGCTGTTTTTT.